The rows below give T cell receptor beta chains drawn from one sample of a study of blood T cell repertoires in COVID-19. TCRdb keeps only in-frame clones here, not all; method: immunoSEQ multiplex PCR. The table records under 200,000 clones, roughly nine tenths of them present only once. Sequencing input: peripheral blood. The receptor set was obtained from a woman in her fifties or sixties with COVID-19, enrolled during active disease. The CDR3 runs from the conserved cysteine through the conserved F or W. The D gene is left open where the match is weak. The size of a clone is reported for some rows only, either as once, few or many, or as a class for expanded clones.

TRBJ1-3 | NA | NA | TRBV14 | CASSPGYRSGNTIYF | TGTGCCAGCAGCCCGGGATATCGCTCTGGAAACACCATATATTTT
TRBJ2-2 | TRBD2 | NA | TRBV7-2 | CASSLVTSANTGELFF | TGTGCCAGCAGCTTGGTTACTAGCGCGAACACCGGGGAGCTGTTTTTT
TRBJ2-2 | TRBD2 | few | TRBV7-9 | CASSSGLAQNTGELFF | TGTGCCAGCAGCTCGGGACTAGCTCAGAACACCGGGGAGCTGTTTTTT
TRBJ1-2 | TRBD1 | NA | TRBV25-1 | CASRRTGTGYGYTF | TGTGCCAGCCGGAGGACAGGGACAGGCTATGGCTACACCTTC
TRBJ1-1 | NA | few | TRBV28 | CASSFGRTEAFF | TGTGCCAGCAGTTTCGGGAGGACTGAAGCTTTCTTT
TRBJ1-1 | NA | NA | TRBV6-2/TRBV6-3 | CASSYSYTNAEAFF | TGTGCCAGCAGTTACTCGTATACAAACGCTGAAGCTTTCTTT
TRBJ2-1 | TRBD1 | NA | TRBV5-1 | CASSPGQGVANEQFF | TGCGCCAGCAGCCCGGGACAGGGGGTCGCCAATGAGCAGTTCTTC
TRBJ2-2 | TRBD2 | NA | TRBV15 | CATSLGLAGGSGGELFF | TGTGCCACCAGTCTGGGACTAGCGGGAGGGAGCGGCGGGGAGCTGTTTTTT
TRBJ2-7 | NA | once | TRBV2 | CASRRDTDYEQYF | TGTGCCAGCAGGAGGGACACAGACTACGAGCAGTACTTC
TRBJ2-7 | NA | NA | TRBV7-9 | CASGTDSRSSYEQYF | TGTGCCAGCGGAACGGACAGCCGGAGCTCCTACGAGCAGTACTTC
TRBJ1-1 | NA | NA | TRBV9 | CASSVVGSTEAFF | TGTGCCAGCAGCGTAGTTGGGAGCACTGAAGCTTTCTTT
TRBJ2-5 | TRBD2 | few | TRBV7-6 | CASSLLGTIGRGGQETQYF | TGTGCCAGCAGCTTACTTGGGACTATAGGGAGGGGAGGCCAAGAGACCCAGTACTTC
TRBJ2-7 | TRBD2 | once | TRBV20-1 | CSASVAGVYEQYF | TGCAGTGCTAGTGTAGCGGGAGTTTACGAGCAGTACTTC
TRBJ1-5 | TRBD1 | NA | TRBV6-6 | CASKGQVQPQHF | TGTGCCAGCAAGGGACAGGTTCAGCCCCAGCATTTT
TRBJ1-3 | TRBD1 | NA | TRBV7-7 | CASSIRTGSPGNTIYF | TGTGCTAGCAGCATAAGGACAGGGAGCCCTGGAAACACCATATATTTT
TRBJ1-6 | NA | NA | TRBV7-6 | CASSLGTEVTPLHF | TGTGCCAGCAGCTTAGGGACGGAGGTTACCCCTCTCCACTTT
TRBJ2-3 | TRBD2 | NA | TRBV28 | CASSFFLGLATDTQYF | TGTGCCAGCAGTTTCTTTCTGGGACTAGCGACAGATACGCAGTATTTT
TRBJ1-3 | NA | NA | TRBV19 | CASTARGTDSGNTIYF | TGTGCCAGTACCGCGAGGGGGACGGACTCTGGAAACACCATATATTTT
TRBJ2-7 | NA | NA | TRBV5-1 | CASSELDEQYF | TGCGCCAGCAGCGAGTTGGACGAGCAGTACTTC
TRBJ1-4 | TRBD1 | NA | TRBV11-2 | CASSPGQDTNEKLFF | TGTGCCAGCAGCCCGGGACAGGACACTAATGAAAAACTGTTTTTT
TRBJ1-6 | TRBD1 | NA | TRBV6-5 | CASSYGGTVNSPLHF | TGTGCCAGCAGTTACGGGGGGACAGTTAATTCACCCCTCCACTTT
TRBJ1-5 | NA | NA | TRBV2 | CASSEVGGYSNQPQHF | TGTGCCAGCAGTGAAGTGGGGGGATATAGCAATCAGCCCCAGCATTTT
TRBJ2-7 | TRBD1 | NA | TRBV15 | CATSRDKADRGYEQYF | TGTGCCACCAGCAGAGATAAGGCAGACAGGGGCTACGAGCAGTACTTC
TRBJ1-1 | TRBD1 | NA | TRBV5-1 | CASSQTDRSDTEAFF | TGCGCCAGCAGCCAAACGGACAGGTCGGACACTGAAGCTTTCTTT
TRBJ2-7 | TRBD1 | NA | TRBV6-5 | CASSMTGYSYEQYF | TGTGCCAGCAGTATGACAGGGTATAGCTACGAGCAGTACTTC
TRBJ2-7 | TRBD1 | NA | TRBV10-3 | CAISPGQGRVEQYF | TGTGCCATCAGCCCTGGACAGGGTAGGGTCGAGCAGTACTTC
TRBJ2-1 | TRBD1 | NA | TRBV18 | CASSQRTGLNNEQFF | TGTGCCAGCTCCCAAAGGACAGGGTTAAACAATGAGCAGTTCTTC
TRBJ2-3 | NA | NA | TRBV5-4 | CASSSPALGTDTQYF | TGTGCCAGCAGCTCCCCGGCGCTAGGCACAGATACGCAGTATTTT
TRBJ1-5 | NA | NA | TRBV19 | CASSPPLNDWHYPPQHF | TGTGCCAGTAGTCCTCCTCTGAATGACTGGCACTATCCGCCCCAGCATTTT
TRBJ2-5 | TRBD2 | NA | TRBV14 | CASSRKISGDQETQYF | TGTGCCAGCAGCCGTAAGATTAGCGGGGACCAAGAGACCCAGTACTTC
TRBJ1-4 | NA | NA | TRBV4-1 | CASSLRQATNEKLFF | TGCGCCAGCAGCCTCAGACAAGCCACTAATGAAAAACTGTTTTTT
TRBJ2-7 | NA | few | TRBV2 | CASRRAGSYEQYF | TGTGCCAGCAGGAGAGCCGGTTCCTACGAGCAGTACTTC
TRBJ1-3 | NA | once | TRBV18 | CASSPEADTIYF | TGTGCCAGCTCACCGGAGGCGGACACCATATATTTT
TRBJ1-2 | NA | NA | TRBV3-1/TRBV3-2 | CASSQASGGTYGYTF | TGTGCCAGCAGCCAAGCGAGCGGGGGGACCTATGGCTACACCTTC
TRBJ1-5 | NA | once | TRBV28 | CASSFEGWNQPQHF | TGTGCCAGCAGTTTTGAGGGTTGGAATCAGCCCCAGCATTTT
TRBJ2-7 | TRBD1 | once | TRBV9 | CASSPWGQNYEQYF | TGTGCCAGCAGCCCCTGGGGACAGAACTACGAGCAGTACTTC
TRBJ1-2 | NA | NA | TRBV19 | CASSISPGLYGYTF | TGTGCCAGTAGTATCTCTCCGGGACTCTATGGCTACACCTTC
TRBJ2-3 | TRBD2 | NA | TRBV7-2 | CASSLTRTSGMWNTQYF | TGTGCCAGCAGCTTAACACGGACTAGCGGGATGTGGAATACGCAGTATTTT
TRBJ2-3 | TRBD2 | once | TRBV28 | CASSFLAGRSSDTQYF | TGTGCCAGCAGTTTCCTAGCGGGCCGAAGCTCAGATACGCAGTATTTT
TRBJ2-7 | NA | NA | TRBV30 | CAWRDYEQYF | TGTGCCTGGCGGGACTACGAGCAGTACTTC
TRBJ1-2 | NA | NA | TRBV19 | CASSLNIGRSNYGYTF | TGTGCCAGTAGTCTCAATATTGGGAGATCTAACTATGGCTACACCTTC
TRBJ2-3 | TRBD2 | NA | TRBV15 | CATSRDRGLAADTQYF | TGTGCCACCAGCAGAGATAGAGGACTAGCGGCAGATACGCAGTATTTT
TRBJ2-4 | TRBD2 | NA | TRBV7-2 | CASAWLAGGAQAKNIQYF | TGTGCCAGCGCCTGGCTAGCGGGAGGGGCCCAAGCCAAAAACATTCAGTACTTC
TRBJ1-3 | NA | NA | TRBV27 | CASRLLGSSGNTIYF | TGTGCCAGCAGACTCCTCGGGAGCTCTGGAAACACCATATATTTT
TRBJ1-3 | NA | once | TRBV7-9 | CASSFYTGLKGGNTIYF | TGTGCCAGCAGCTTTTACACAGGGCTAAAAGGTGGAAACACCATATATTTT
TRBJ1-1 | TRBD1 | NA | TRBV24-1 | CATSPSTGGSEAFF | TGTGCCACCAGCCCCTCGACAGGGGGCTCTGAAGCTTTCTTT
TRBJ2-7 | TRBD2 | NA | TRBV6-2/TRBV6-3 | CASSTTSGFYEQYF | TGTGCCAGCAGTACGACTAGCGGCTTTTACGAGCAGTACTTC
TRBJ2-3 | NA | NA | TRBV7-6 | CASSLAGRDIDTQYF | TGTGCCAGCAGCTTAGCCGGCAGGGACATAGATACGCAGTATTTT
TRBJ1-1 | TRBD1 | NA | TRBV19 | CASIPPGPRGTEAFF | TGTGCCAGTATTCCACCGGGACCCAGGGGGACTGAAGCTTTCTTT
TRBJ1-1 | TRBD1 | NA | TRBV5-4 | CASSQPGTGMSNTEAFF | TGTGCCAGCAGCCAACCGGGGACAGGGATGTCTAACACTGAAGCTTTCTTT
TRBJ1-2 | NA | NA | TRBV5-6 | CASRTRSRFYGYTF | TGTGCCAGCAGAACCCGGAGCCGTTTCTATGGCTACACCTTC
TRBJ1-3 | NA | NA | TRBV27 | CASSLQGRAGNTIYF | TGTGCCAGCAGTTTACAGGGCCGGGCTGGAAACACCATATATTTT
TRBJ2-1 | NA | NA | TRBV7-7 | CASSLGQSNEQFF | TGTGCTAGCAGCTTAGGGCAGTCCAATGAGCAGTTCTTC
TRBJ2-3 | TRBD2 | NA | TRBV7-2 | CASSLGRGTAADTQYF | TGTGCCAGCAGCTTGGGGCGGGGGACGGCGGCAGATACGCAGTATTTT
TRBJ2-7 | NA | few | TRBV5-1 | CASSLATGQQYF | TGCGCCAGCAGCTTGGCCACAGGGCAGCAGTACTTC
TRBJ2-3 | NA | NA | TRBV7-8 | CASSLEVGGDTQYF | TGTGCCAGCAGCTTAGAGGTGGGAGGAGATACGCAGTATTTT
TRBJ1-2 | NA | NA | TRBV3-1/TRBV3-2 | CASSQDRPGMGYTF | TGTGCCAGCAGCCAAGATCGGCCGGGAATGGGCTACACCTTC
TRBJ2-7 | NA | NA | TRBV7-9 | CASSPRKRNYEQYF | TGTGCCAGCAGCCCCCGGAAGCGGAACTACGAGCAGTACTTC
TRBJ1-5 | TRBD1 | NA | TRBV6-2/TRBV6-3 | CASSYRTGSTGSNQPQHF | TGTGCCAGCAGTTATCGGACAGGGTCGACTGGTAGCAATCAGCCCCAGCATTTT
TRBJ1-2 | TRBD1 | NA | TRBV2 | CADSTGYGYTF | TGTGCCGACTCGACAGGGTATGGCTACACCTTC